Shown below are 14 T cell receptor beta chains from a single sample sequenced in a study of blood T cell repertoires in COVID-19. Method: immunoSEQ multiplex PCR; TCRdb's copy keeps in-frame clones and lacks some. The table lists around 400,000 clones, more than 70% of them singletons, with 2.3% in the top ten. The sample comprised peripheral blood. These TCRs come from a woman in her fifties or sixties with COVID-19, enrolled during active disease.

This sequence joins TRBV6-6 and TRBJ2-4, with D tentatively TRBD2 (6 bases). The CDR3 runs to 14 residues. The germline CDR1 and CDR2 sequences are MNHNY and SVGAGI (reference sequence). Trimming took 6 bases from V and 0 from J, leaving 9 bases between them. CDR3 protein: CASSDGGAKNIQYF. Here the CDR3 DNA reads TGTGCCAGCAGCGACGGGGGAGCCAAAAACATTCAGTACTTC.

The chain joins TRBV18 to TRBJ2-7; 11 nucleotides match TRBD1. Unmatched junction bases numbered 1, after V lost 4 bases and J lost 2 bases. CDR1 KGHSH and CDR2 LQKENI come from the germline V gene. CDR3 length: 14 residues. CDR3 in amino acids: CASSQGQGAYEQYF. CDR3 nucleotide sequence: TGTGCCAGCTCACAGGGACAGGGGGCCTACGAGCAGTACTTC.

The genes are TRBV4-1 and TRBJ2-2, with a weak D call TRBD2 (6 bases). The CDR3 has 17 amino acids. From germline, CDR1 is MGHRA and CDR2 YSYEKL. Trimming pared 5 bases from V and 2 bases from J, leaving 18 bases between. CDR3 DNA: TGCGCCAGCAGCAAAAGGGAGGCAGCCTTTAACACCGGGGAGCTGTTTTTT. Its translation is CASSKREAAFNTGELFF.

The J gene is TRBJ1-4, the V gene TRBV18, with D possibly TRBD1 on 5 matching bases. Between the trimmed V and J ends, which lost 3 bases and 8 bases, there was a span of 10 bases. In germline, CDR1 is KGHSH, CDR2 LQKENI. The CDR3 is made up of 13 amino acids. CDR3 amino acids: CASSPLQDEKLFF. The CDR3 DNA sequence: TGTGCCAGCTCACCGCTACAGGACGAAAAACTGTTTTTT.

The chain recombines TRBV7-9 with TRBJ1-5, with D maybe TRBD1 (6 bases). V was cut by 4 bases and J by 0 bases, with 10 bases left in between. The CDR3 loop spans 15 amino acids. Germline V gene data show CDR1 as SEHNR and CDR2 as FQNEAQ (reference sequence). This chain's CDR3 is CASSSGTHSNQPQHF. Written as DNA, the CDR3 is TGTGCCAGCAGCTCCGGGACACATAGCAATCAGCCCCAGCATTTT.

The chain employs TRBV9 and TRBJ2-3; 11 nucleotides line up with TRBD1. V lost 4 bases, J lost 2 bases, and 6 bases stayed unmatched. CDR3 length equals 16 residues. The V gene's germline CDR1 is SGDLS and CDR2 YYNGEE. The CDR3 DNA is TGTGCCAGCAGCTACAGGACAGGGGGCAACACAGATACGCAGTATTTT. Amino acid sequence: CASSYRTGGNTDTQYF.

V gene TRBV12-5 combines with J gene TRBJ2-6, with D perhaps TRBD1 (6 bases). CDR1 LGHNT and CDR2 FRNRAP come from the germline V gene. V was pared by 5 bases and J by 0 bases, with 11 bases between. CDR3 size: 16 residues. CDR3 protein: CASGPSTGSGANVLTF. The CDR3 DNA follows: TGTGCTAGTGGTCCGTCGACAGGCTCTGGGGCCAACGTCCTGACTTTC.

This chain connects TRBV19 to TRBJ1-5; possible D gene TRBD1, 5 bases. CDR1 is LNHDA and CDR2 is SQIVND in the germline V gene (reference sequence). The V gene lost 4 bases and the J gene lost 6 bases, with 10 bases spanning the gap. The CDR3 is 13 residues long. This chain's CDR3 is CASSRQLAQPQHF. CDR3 nucleotides: TGTGCCAGTAGTAGACAGCTCGCTCAGCCCCAGCATTTT. Supplemented by reference TRBV19 and TRBJ1-5, the full variable domain reads DGGITQSPKYLFRKEGQNVTLSCEQNLNHDAMYWYRQDPGQGLRLIYYSQIVNDFQKGDIAEGYSVSREKKESFPLTVTSAQKNPTAFYLCASSRQLAQPQHFGDGTRLSIL.

V gene TRBV29-1 combines with J gene TRBJ2-1, with D maybe TRBD2 (6 bases). Germline CDR1 is SQVTM and CDR2 is ANQGSEA. The CDR3 runs 13 residues. V was shortened by 6 bases and J by 5 bases, with 14 bases between the two germline ends. Here the CDR3 DNA reads TGCAGCGTGGTCGGGAGACGGCACAATGAGCAGTTCTTC. Translating it yields CSVVGRRHNEQFF.

The CDR3 is CASSQKQLSYNEQFF. The CDR3 DNA reads as TGCGCCAGCAGCCAAAAACAGCTCTCCTACAATGAGCAGTTCTTC. The chain joins TRBV4-1 to TRBJ2-1; D not resolved. This CDR3 is 15 amino acids long. CDR1 and CDR2 (germline): MGHRA, YSYEKL. V was trimmed by 2 bases and J by 0 bases, leaving 8 bases between them.

The chain recombines TRBV29-1 with TRBJ2-1; TRBD1 aligns across 7 bases. The V segment lost 7 bases and the J segment 1 base; nucleotides outside the gene matches: 10. Germline CDR1 is SQVTM and CDR2 is ANQGSEA. The CDR3 length is 15 residues. The CDR3: CSAAQGKRSYNEQFF. The CDR3 bases are TGCAGCGCAGCACAGGGGAAAAGATCCTACAATGAGCAGTTCTTC.

Notes on this clone: The junction departs from the called germline gene at one end, perhaps through a read error. The rearrangement joins TRBV7-7 to TRBJ2-5; 8 nucleotides align to TRBD2. Germline CDR1 and CDR2: SSHAT and FNYEAQ (reference sequence). The CDR3 runs to 15 residues. The CDR3 reads CASSLGVASGETQYF. CDR3 coding DNA: TGTGCTAGCAGCTTAGGGGTGGCTAGCGGGGAGACCCAGTACTTC.

This clone appeared many times. The V call is TRBV29-1, the J call TRBJ2-5, with TRBD2 matching 9 bases. The CDR3 contains 14 residues. Germline trimming cut 4 bases from V and 4 bases from J; bases unmatched to any gene: 7. In germline, CDR1 is SQVTM, CDR2 ANQGSEA. The CDR3 nucleotides read TGCAGCGTTGTATTCAGCGGGGGGTCAGAGACCCAGTACTTC. It codes for CSVVFSGGSETQYF.

A note on this clone: The identical CDR3 is also encoded by other nucleotide sequences in the sample. This rearrangement joins TRBV6-5 to TRBJ1-6; 7 bases match TRBD1. V dropped 6 bases and J dropped 7; count of bases not matched to a gene: 6. Germline V gene data show CDR1 as MNHEY and CDR2 as SVGAGI. There are 14 residues in the CDR3. CDR3 DNA sequence: TGTGCCAGCAGACGGGACAGCGTGAATTCACCCCTCCACTTT. It yields the protein CASRRDSVNSPLHF.